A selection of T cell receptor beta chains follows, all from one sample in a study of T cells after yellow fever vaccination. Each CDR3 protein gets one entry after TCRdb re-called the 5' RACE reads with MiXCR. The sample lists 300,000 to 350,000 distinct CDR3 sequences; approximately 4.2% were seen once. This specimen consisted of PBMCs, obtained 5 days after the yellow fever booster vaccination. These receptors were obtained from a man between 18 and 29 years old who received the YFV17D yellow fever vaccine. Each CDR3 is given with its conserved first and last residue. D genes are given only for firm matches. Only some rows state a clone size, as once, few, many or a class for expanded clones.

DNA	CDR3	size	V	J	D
TGTGCCAGTAGTACCCCTTCCCGGGACAGGACCCCCCGATGGCAGTTCTTC	CASSTPSRDRTPRWQFF	.	TRBV19	TRBJ2-1	TRBD1
TGTGCCAGCAGCGAACCACTTGAGACAGGGGCGGGTAGTCGGCTAAACAATGAGCAGTTCTTC	CASSEPLETGAGSRLNNEQFF	few	TRBV7-2	TRBJ2-1	TRBD1
TGTGCCAGCAGCCGAGACAGGCGGGGAGATCAGCCCCAGCATTTT	CASSRDRRGDQPQHF	.	TRBV12-3/TRBV12-4	TRBJ1-5	.
TGTGCCACCAGTGGAGCCAGGGGAAGGGCGAACACCGGGGAGCTGTTTTTT	CATSGARGRANTGELFF	few	TRBV24-1	TRBJ2-2	.
TGCGCCAGCAGCTTTGACGGACCTCCGAACACCGGGGAGCTGTTTTTT	CASSFDGPPNTGELFF	many	TRBV5-1	TRBJ2-2	.
TGTGCCAGCAGTGCCGCCCAGGGGACAGATACGCAGTATTTT	CASSAAQGTDTQYF	.	TRBV12-3/TRBV12-4	TRBJ2-3	.
TGTGCCAGCAGCAGAGGACAGGTGAAAAACATTCAGTACTTC	CASSRGQVKNIQYF	many	TRBV7-2	TRBJ2-4	TRBD1
TGCAGTGCCCCCCCTGGGACTAGCTGGGAGACCCAGTACTTC	CSAPPGTSWETQYF	many	TRBV20-1	TRBJ2-5	TRBD2
TGTGCCAGCAGCGCTACCCTGGGGGCCAAAAACATTCAGTACTTC	CASSATLGAKNIQYF	.	TRBV9	TRBJ2-4	.
TGTGCCAGCAGGCAACAGGAAATTACCAATTCACCCCTCCACTTT	CASRQQEITNSPLHF	.	TRBV7-4	TRBJ1-6	.
TGTGCCAGCAGTACTGACAGGAGCTCCTATAATTCACCCCTCCACTTT	CASSTDRSSYNSPLHF	.	TRBV6-6	TRBJ1-6	.
TGTGCCAGCAGCTTAGCCTGGGGAGGCTACGAGCAGTACTTC	CASSLAWGGYEQYF	.	TRBV7-2	TRBJ2-7	.
TGCAGTGCTACTCTAGGGACGGGAACGAACTATGGCTACACCTTC	CSATLGTGTNYGYTF	few	TRBV20-1	TRBJ1-2	.
TGTGCCAGCAGCTTAGTTGCGGGGGGCCGCTACGAGCAGTACTTC	CASSLVAGGRYEQYF	many	TRBV7-2	TRBJ2-7	TRBD2
TGTGCCAGCACCCCGGGGGGCCCGAACACTGAAGCTTTCTTT	CASTPGGPNTEAFF	.	TRBV28	TRBJ1-1	.
TGTGCCAGCTCCCGGGACACCTCAACCCCCCTCCACTTT	CASSRDTSTPLHF	.	TRBV27	TRBJ1-6	.
TGCGCCAGCAGCCAAGGACAGTGGGGGGAGACCCAGTACTTC	CASSQGQWGETQYF	few	TRBV4-1	TRBJ2-5	.
TGTGCCAGCAGTTTATGGGGGAGGACTGAAGCTTTCTTT	CASSLWGRTEAFF	.	TRBV27	TRBJ1-1	.
TGTGCCAGCAGCTTGTTTGGCAGGGGTAATGAGCAGTTCTTC	CASSLFGRGNEQFF	few	TRBV5-5	TRBJ2-1	.
TGTGCCAGCAGTATCGGGCTTCAGGGATCACCCCTCCACTTT	CASSIGLQGSPLHF	many	TRBV6-5	TRBJ1-6	.
TGTGCCAGCAGTGTAGGGAGTGCGGGAACTGAAGCTTTCTTT	CASSVGSAGTEAFF	many	TRBV6-1	TRBJ1-1	.
TGCAGTGCTAGCAGACTAGCGGGGGGATGGGGAGCCTACAATGAGCAGTTCTTC	CSASRLAGGWGAYNEQFF	.	TRBV20-1	TRBJ2-1	TRBD2
TGTGCCAGCAATCCCCAGGAGAACACTGAAGCTTTCTTT	CASNPQENTEAFF	many	TRBV12-3/TRBV12-4	TRBJ1-1	.
TGTGCCAGCAGCCAAACGTCGGGAGCGGGTAGCTCCTACAATGAGCAGTTCTTC	CASSQTSGAGSSYNEQFF	.	TRBV11-3	TRBJ2-1	.
TGCGCCAGCAGCTGGAGACCAGGGGAGGGGAACTATGGCTACACCTTC	CASSWRPGEGNYGYTF	many	TRBV5-1	TRBJ1-2	.
TGTGCCAGCACCTGGGGGGGACAGGACACCGGGGAGCTGTTTTTT	CASTWGGQDTGELFF	.	TRBV7-3	TRBJ2-2	.
TGTGCCAGCAGCTTAATCGGACCGAGCTCTGGAAACACCATATATTTT	CASSLIGPSSGNTIYF	many	TRBV7-2	TRBJ1-3	.
TGCGCCAGCAGCTTGGGAGGCGGACAGGGGGAGACCCAGTACTTC	CASSLGGGQGETQYF	many	TRBV5-1	TRBJ2-5	TRBD1
TGCAGTGCCTCGCCAATCCTAGCGGGGGGGCCCCATGAGCAGTTCTTC	CSASPILAGGPHEQFF	.	TRBV20-1	TRBJ2-1	TRBD2
TGTGCCAGCAGCCCTGTTGTGGGGGCCAACGTCCTGACTTTC	CASSPVVGANVLTF	few	TRBV5-6	TRBJ2-6	.
TGTGCCAGCGGCTTCGGGGGCAATCAGCCCCAGCATTTT	CASGFGGNQPQHF	.	TRBV12-3/TRBV12-4	TRBJ1-5	.
TGCACTGGGCGGGGCTACACCTTC	CTGRGYTF	.	TRBV20-1	TRBJ1-2	.
TGTGCCAGCAGCCCACGGGACAGGGGGCCCCTCGATACGCAGTATTTT	CASSPRDRGPLDTQYF	many	TRBV14	TRBJ2-3	TRBD1
TGTGCCAGCAGCCCCAACGGCGGGGCAGATACGCAGTATTTT	CASSPNGGADTQYF	.	TRBV12-3/TRBV12-4	TRBJ2-3	.
TGTGCCAGCAGCTTGGATACGGCGATGGAAGCTTTCTTT	CASSLDTAMEAFF	few	TRBV5-4	TRBJ1-1	.
TGCGCCAGCAGCCCGGAGGCAGGGGGCTTCGGTGGCTACACCTTC	CASSPEAGGFGGYTF	few	TRBV5-1	TRBJ1-2	TRBD1
TGTGCCAGCAGTTACAGCCGACTTGGGGGCAATGAGCAGTTCTTC	CASSYSRLGGNEQFF	.	TRBV6-5	TRBJ2-1	.
TGCAGTGCTAGCGGGGGGGCCTTGAGCACAGATACGCAGTATTTT	CSASGGALSTDTQYF	.	TRBV20-1	TRBJ2-3	TRBD2
TGTGCCAGCGGGAGACAGCGACAGCCCGCGGGAGCTTTCTTT	CASGRQRQPAGAFF	many	TRBV6-5	TRBJ1-1	.
TGTGCCAGCAGCTCCTCACCTGCCGGGAGGTATACGCAGTATTTT	CASSSSPAGRYTQYF	few	TRBV7-9	TRBJ2-3	TRBD2